The 24 T cell receptor beta chains below come from one sample, sequenced in a study of shared clonotypes between healthy human individuals. The assay was immunoSEQ multiplex PCR, and TCRdb's table has in-frame clones only and misses some. This sample has 1,400,000 or so clones, with less than 99% found just once. Sequenced: naive CD4+ T cells sorted from blood. Subset meaning: CD45RA+ positively selected. The receptor source for this set is a man in his thirties or forties in good health.

Details on this clone: The sample contains more than one DNA sequence encoding this CDR3. The chain has TRBV5-1 and TRBJ2-3, with 10 bases fitting TRBD1. The junction had 1 base not matched to a gene; V was cut back by 2 bases and J by 1 base. Germline V gene sequence: CDR1 SGHRS, CDR2 YFSETQ. The length of the CDR3 is 15 residues. CDR3 amino acids: CASSLDRGRTDTQYF. CDR3 nucleotide sequence: TGCGCCAGCAGCTTAGACAGGGGGCGCACAGATACGCAGTATTTT.

This CDR3 reads CASTTSGRTDTQYF. DNA for the CDR3: TGTGCCAGCACCACTAGCGGGAGGACAGATACGCAGTATTTT. J is TRBJ2-3 and V is TRBV6-1; 12 bases agree with TRBD2. V shed 7 bases and J 3 bases; nucleotides not matched to a gene: 2. The CDR3 totals 14 residues. CDR1 and CDR2 from the germline V gene are MNHNS and SASEGT.

The chain carries TRBV2 and TRBJ2-1; D is unresolved. Germline V gene data show CDR1 as SNHLY and CDR2 as FYNNEI. The CDR3 is 11 amino acids. Trimming stripped 3 bases from V and 15 bases from J, with 12 bases between. The CDR3 nucleotides read TGTGCCAGCAGTGATTTTATTGGCGGGTTCTTC. Translated, it gives CASSDFIGGFF. The full variable domain, in which reference TRBV2 and TRBJ2-1 provide the parts outside the CDR3, is EPEVTQTPSHQVTQMGQEVILRCVPISNHLYFYWYRQILGQKVEFLVSFYNNEISEKSEIFDDQFSVERPDGSNFTLKIRSTKLEDSAMYFCASSDFIGGFFGPGTRLTVL.

This chain joins TRBV28 and TRBJ2-7, with a possible D match to TRBD1 (5 bases). Germline CDR1 reads MDHEN; CDR2 reads SYDVKM. Trimming took 5 bases from V and 0 from J, leaving 17 bases between them. CDR3 length: 16 residues. In DNA, the CDR3 is TGTGCCAGCAGTCCTACCTGGGGCCCGAGCTCCTACGAGCAGTACTTC. As protein: CASSPTWGPSSYEQYF.

V and J are TRBV2 and TRBJ1-1; 8 bases are a match to TRBD1. The junction had 10 bases not matched to a gene; V was cut back by 7 bases and J by 3 bases. This CDR3 region has 15 residues. Germline V gives CDR1 SNHLY, CDR2 FYNNEI. CDR3: CASTKPPTGDTEAFF. DNA for the CDR3: TGTGCCAGCACCAAGCCCCCGACAGGGGACACTGAAGCTTTCTTT.

V and J are TRBV19 and TRBJ1-1; no clear D gene. The CDR3 sequence is 14 residues long. Germline V gives CDR1 LNHDA, CDR2 SQIVND (reference sequence). V was pared by 4 bases and J by 3 bases, with 12 bases between. CDR3 amino acids: CASSSRSWDTEAFF. CDR3 coding DNA: TGTGCCAGTAGTAGCCGATCATGGGACACTGAAGCTTTCTTT.

The chain carries TRBV6-5 and TRBJ1-3, with no clear D. V was cut by 6 bases and J by 5 bases, with 5 bases left in between. The V gene's germline CDR1 is MNHEY and CDR2 SVGAGI. This CDR3 has 11 residues. The CDR3 protein is CASRDRNTIYF. The CDR3 DNA follows: TGTGCCAGCAGAGATCGAAACACCATATATTTT.

J is TRBJ2-7 and V is TRBV28; 9 bases align to TRBD2. The length of the CDR3 is 14 residues. With 8 bases clipped from V and 3 bases from J, the junction kept 8 bases outside the gene matches. CDR1 is MDHEN and CDR2 is SYDVKM in the germline V gene. CDR3 sequence reads: CASVQSGRIYEQYF. CDR3 DNA sequence: TGTGCCAGCGTACAAAGCGGGAGGATCTACGAGCAGTACTTC.

The rearrangement links TRBV2 to TRBJ2-3; the match to TRBD1 covers 7 bases. V dropped 6 bases and J dropped 8; count of bases not matched to a gene: 14. The CDR3 has 15 residues. Germline V lookup: CDR1 SNHLY, CDR2 FYNNEI. The CDR3 spells CASRAGTVGARTQYF. The CDR3 DNA reads as TGTGCCAGCAGGGCCGGGACAGTGGGCGCCCGTACGCAGTATTTT.

This chain connects TRBV18 to TRBJ2-7; D perhaps matches TRBD1 (7 bases). CDR1 and CDR2 from the germline V gene are KGHSH and LQKENI. V dropped 2 bases and J dropped 3 bases, with 20 bases sitting between them. The CDR3 has 17 residues. The CDR3 region is CASSPIFRGDRNYEQYF. CDR3 sequence (DNA): TGTGCCAGCTCACCAATTTTTAGGGGGGACAGAAACTACGAGCAGTACTTC.

This clone appeared once. J is TRBJ1-2 and V is TRBV28; D unclear. The germline V gene encodes CDR1 MDHEN and CDR2 SYDVKM. The CDR3 contains 11 residues. Trimming cost V 6 bases and J 4 bases, with 6 bases left between them. CDR3 DNA sequence: TGTGCCAGCAGGGACCTCTATGGCTACACCTTC. Translated: CASRDLYGYTF.

The chain has TRBV11-2 and TRBJ2-1; TRBD2 aligns across 8 bases. The germline V gene encodes CDR1 SGHAT and CDR2 FQNNGV. The CDR3 loop spans 14 amino acids. After removal of 1 base from V and 6 bases from J, the junction contained 2 bases not matched to a gene. CDR3 nucleotide sequence: TGTGCCAGCAGCTTAGGGACTAGCATCAATGAGCAGTTCTTC. The encoded protein is CASSLGTSINEQFF.

This chain uses TRBV4-2 with TRBJ2-7, with TRBD1 as a possible D gene (5 bases). The CDR3 has 15 residues. Germline assignment: CDR1 LGHNA and CDR2 YNFKEQ. V was pared by 4 bases and J by 0 bases, with 13 bases between. CDR3 protein: CASSLRTLSSYEQYF. The CDR3 nucleotides read TGTGCCAGCAGCCTCAGGACACTCAGCTCCTACGAGCAGTACTTC.

The chain recombines TRBV5-1 with TRBJ2-6; D gene unclear. The CDR3 length is 18 residues. Germline CDR1 and CDR2: SGHRS and YFSETQ. V was cut by 0 bases and J by 1 base, with 14 bases left in between. The CDR3 here is CASSLAVSRQSGANVLTF. In DNA, the CDR3 is TGCGCCAGCAGCTTGGCAGTCAGCAGGCAATCTGGGGCCAACGTCCTGACTTTC. The whole variable domain, remainder taken from reference TRBV5-1 and TRBJ2-6, is KAGVTQTPRYLIKTRGQQVTLSCSPISGHRSVSWYQQTPGQGLQFLFEYFSETQRNKGNFPGRFSGRQFSNSRSEMNVSTLELGDSALYLCASSLAVSRQSGANVLTFGAGSRLTVL.

The chain joins TRBV6-5 to TRBJ2-7, with 10 bases that match TRBD1. V lost 4 bases to trimming and J lost 6 bases; unmatched junction nucleotides: 6. The CDR3 contains 14 residues. Germline values: CDR1 MNHEY, CDR2 SVGAGI. The DNA of the CDR3 is TGTGCCAGCAGTTCCGGGACAGGGGTGACCGAGCAGTACTTC. Its translation: CASSSGTGVTEQYF.

V usage is TRBV12-1 and J usage is TRBJ2-5; the D call in the table, TRBD2, was not verified against the DNA. TRBV12-1 is noted as a pseudogene. The CDR3 consists of 16 residues. The CDR3 DNA reads TGTGCCAGCAGCTTTGGAGGCCGACACCGCGGGGAGACCCAGTACTTC. It yields the protein CASSFGGRHRGETQYF.

V and J are TRBV2 and TRBJ2-7; possibly TRBD1 for D (5 bases). CDR3 size: 13 residues. Germline values: CDR1 SNHLY, CDR2 FYNNEI. Trimming stripped 6 bases from V and 8 bases from J, with 17 bases between. In DNA, the CDR3 is TGTGCCAGCAGAGAGGACATCGGTACGAAGCAGTACTTC. It encodes CASREDIGTKQYF.

The chain uses TRBV7-9 and TRBJ2-7; D is possibly TRBD1 (6 bases). Per germline, CDR1 SEHNR and CDR2 FQNEAQ (reference sequence). With 4 bases removed from V and 5 bases from J, the gap between germline ends came to 9 bases. The CDR3 runs to 12 residues. As DNA, the CDR3 is TGTGCCAGCAGCTCGACAGGTAACGAGCAGTACTTC. Encoded protein: CASSSTGNEQYF.

The chain links TRBV6-6 to TRBJ2-5, with 9 bases identical to TRBD2. CDR3 length: 14 residues. V was pared by 5 bases and J by 5 bases, with 6 bases of the junction left unmatched. Germline CDR1 MNHNY, CDR2 SVGAGI (reference sequence). The CDR3, as DNA: TGTGCCAGCAGTAGGTGGCTAGCGGGGGAGACCCAGTACTTC. It yields the protein CASSRWLAGETQYF.

The chain couples TRBV15 to TRBJ1-1, with TRBD1 matching over 8 bases. The germline CDR1 and CDR2 sequences are LNHNV and YYDKDF (reference sequence). CDR3 length equals 15 residues. The V segment lost 5 bases and the J segment 1 base; nucleotides outside the gene matches: 6. This CDR3 reads CATSPGGEGNTEAFF. DNA for the CDR3: TGTGCCACCAGCCCAGGGGGCGAAGGGAACACTGAAGCTTTCTTT.

V usage is TRBV9 and J usage is TRBJ2-3, with 8 nucleotides matching TRBD2. The CDR3 length is 18 residues. Losses at the gene ends were 0 bases for V and 2 bases for J; bases not matched to a gene: 11. The germline CDR1 and CDR2 sequences are SGDLS and YYNGEE. The CDR3 spells CASSVATGGSRFTDTQYF. For the CDR3, the DNA is TGTGCCAGCAGCGTAGCTACGGGGGGGAGCAGATTCACAGATACGCAGTATTTT.

The chain links TRBV10-2 to TRBJ2-7, with D unclear. The germline V gene has CDR1 WSHSY and CDR2 SAAADI. The CDR3 consists of 12 residues. The V and J ends lost 3 bases and 7 bases respectively, with 10 bases between them. The CDR3, as DNA: TGCGCCAGCAGTGAATCGGTGGCTGAGCAGTACTTC. Protein sequence: CASSESVAEQYF.

The CDR3 here is CASSLRTSFSGELFF. DNA for the CDR3: TGTGCCAGCAGCCTCCGGACTAGTTTCTCCGGGGAGCTGTTTTTT. This chain joins TRBV7-2 and TRBJ2-2, with 7 bases aligning to TRBD2. This CDR3 contains 15 residues. V was pared by 5 bases and J by 6 bases, with 9 bases of the junction left unmatched. Germline lookup yields CDR1 SGHTA and CDR2 FQGNSA.

The genes are TRBV11-3 and TRBJ2-7; 9 bases are a match to TRBD1. This CDR3 contains 13 residues. Germline CDR1 reads SGHNT; CDR2 reads YENEEA. Trimming at V came to 4 bases and at J to 6 bases, leaving 4 bases not matched to a gene. The DNA of the CDR3 is TGTGCCAGCAGCTACAGGACAGGGGTCGAGCAGTACTTC. Its protein is CASSYRTGVEQYF.